What follows are 14 T cell receptor beta chains derived from one specimen sequenced in a study of blood T cell repertoires in COVID-19. Data came from immunoSEQ multiplex PCR; TCRdb stores just in-frame clones and leaves some out. The sample includes around 99,000 clones, around 84% of them seen just once. Sequencing used peripheral blood. The receptors were gathered from a woman at least 80 years old with active or convalescent COVID-19.

The V and J genes are TRBV3-1 (or the pseudogene TRBV3-2) and TRBJ1-2; D gene uncertain. The CDR3 has 13 amino acids. V lost 1 base to trimming and J lost 4 bases, with 7 bases between them. Germline CDR1 is LGHDT and CDR2 is YNNKEL (reference sequence). Here the CDR3 reads CASSQAEGYGYTF. In nucleotides, the CDR3 is TGTGCCAGCAGCCAAGCGGAGGGCTATGGCTACACCTTC.

The chain is built from TRBV5-1 and TRBJ2-3; TRBD2 matches 14 bases. CDR1 and CDR2 from the germline V gene are SGHRS and YFSETQ. The CDR3 has 16 residues. Trimming cost V 4 bases and J 1 base; bases outside gene matches: 2. The CDR3 loop is CASSPGLAGGTDTQYF. The CDR3 nucleotides read TGCGCCAGCAGCCCGGGACTAGCGGGGGGCACAGATACGCAGTATTTT.

In the case of this clone: The sample has other DNA sequences that encode this CDR3 too. The V and J genes are TRBV5-1 and TRBJ2-7, with TRBD1 matching 8 bases. The CDR3 contains 14 residues. The V and J ends lost 0 bases and 4 bases, in that order; junction bases with no gene match: 3. CDR1 is SGHRS and CDR2 is YFSETQ in the germline V gene. CDR3 bases: TGCGCCAGCAGCTTGGCCGGACAGGGTTACGAGCAGTACTTC. It specifies CASSLAGQGYEQYF.

The chain recombines TRBV28 with TRBJ2-1; 11 positions agree with TRBD2. The CDR3 runs 16 residues. The J segment lost 7 bases and the V segment lost 2 bases, leaving 7 bases of the junction unmatched. Germline V gives CDR1 MDHEN, CDR2 SYDVKM. The CDR3 is CASSLRGLAGGNEQFF. The DNA for the CDR3 is TGTGCCAGCAGTTTAAGGGGTTTAGCGGGGGGGAATGAGCAGTTCTTC.

The genes are TRBV10-1 and TRBJ2-5, with D possibly TRBD1 on 7 matching bases. V shed 3 bases and J shed 5 bases, with 13 bases lying between them. Germline V lookup: CDR1 WNHNN, CDR2 SYGVQD (reference sequence). CDR3 size: 14 residues. CDR3 DNA sequence: TGCGCCAGCAGTGATTTCCCAGGGGGGGAGACCCAGTACTTC. Amino acid sequence: CASSDFPGGETQYF.

The chain joins TRBV18 to TRBJ1-1, with D perhaps TRBD1 (6 bases). V lost 3 bases, J lost 5 bases, and 10 bases lay in between. This CDR3 has 13 amino acids. Germline-derived CDR1 and CDR2 are KGHSH and LQKENI. The CDR3, as DNA: TGTGCCAGCTCACCCGGGACAAGGACTGAAGCTTTCTTT. As protein: CASSPGTRTEAFF.

This chain joins TRBV24-1 and TRBJ2-1; D is uncertain. Trimming took off 0 bases at V and 7 bases at J, with 9 bases between the two ends. CDR1 is KGHDR and CDR2 is SFDVKD in the germline V gene. The CDR3 has 14 amino acids. CDR3 sequence (DNA): TGTGCCACCAGTGATTTGTCTAGTTGGAATGAGCAGTTCTTC. Translation: CATSDLSSWNEQFF.

This chain uses TRBV27 with TRBJ1-4; tentatively, D is TRBD1 (5 bases). Trimming cost V 2 bases and J 7 bases, with 11 bases left between them. Germline V gene lookup returns CDR1 MNHEY and CDR2 SMNVEV (reference sequence). This CDR3 region has 14 residues. This CDR3 reads CASSLRQRGEKLFF. The DNA for the CDR3 is TGTGCCAGCAGTTTACGACAGCGGGGTGAAAAACTGTTTTTT.

The chain has TRBV2 and TRBJ1-3; D is unclear. CDR3 size: 12 residues. Germline V CDR1 and CDR2: SNHLY, FYNNEI. V was cut by 7 bases and J by 6 bases, with 10 bases left in between. The DNA for the CDR3 is TGTGCCAGCATCGAGTTCTCAAACACCATATATTTT. It yields the protein CASIEFSNTIYF.

The gene calls are TRBV7-9 and TRBJ2-2, with D uncertain. Trimming shortened V by 1 base and J by 5 bases, and 5 bases separated the two germline ends. The V gene's germline CDR1 is SEHNR and CDR2 FQNEAQ (reference sequence). CDR3 length: 13 residues. DNA for the CDR3: TGTGCCAGCAGCTTAGTACTGACCGGGGAGCTGTTTTTT. Its translation is CASSLVLTGELFF.

This chain joins TRBV4-1 and TRBJ2-7; 8 bases are a match to TRBD2. The CDR3 extends over 15 amino acids. The junction had 6 bases not matched to a gene; V was cut back by 1 base and J by 4 bases. Germline V lookup: CDR1 MGHRA, CDR2 YSYEKL. CDR3 amino acids: CASSQGAGGRYEQYF. The CDR3 nucleotides are TGCGCCAGCAGCCAAGGGGCGGGGGGCAGGTACGAGCAGTACTTC.

V is TRBV19 and J is TRBJ1-2; 11 bases align to TRBD1. CDR1 LNHDA and CDR2 SQIVND come from the germline V gene (reference sequence). With 5 bases clipped from V and 4 bases from J, the junction kept 9 bases outside the gene matches. The CDR3 totals 16 residues. CDR3 DNA sequence: TGTGCCAGTAGTCCCGGACAGGGGGCGATCGGCTATGGCTACACCTTC. Its protein is CASSPGQGAIGYGYTF.

The rearrangement joins TRBV18 to TRBJ2-6; tentative D call: TRBD1 (5 bases). The CDR3 is 18 amino acids. V was clipped by 3 bases and J by 3 bases, with 18 bases between them. CDR1 is KGHSH, CDR2 LQKENI, per germline. This CDR3 is CASSPQRQGRSGANVLTF. CDR3 coding DNA: TGTGCCAGCTCACCCCAAAGGCAGGGAAGGAGTGGGGCCAACGTCCTGACTTTC. The full variable domain, its missing parts supplied by reference TRBV18 and TRBJ2-6, is NAGVMQNPRHLVRRRGQEARLRCSPMKGHSHVYWYRQLPEEGLKFMVYLQKENIIDESGMPKERFSAEFPKEGPSILRIQQVVRGDSAAYFCASSPQRQGRSGANVLTFGAGSRLTVL.

V gene TRBV7-9 combines with J gene TRBJ2-7; maybe TRBD2 (5 bases). Germline lookup yields CDR1 SEHNR and CDR2 FQNEAQ (reference sequence). The CDR3 loop spans 15 amino acids. The V end was cut by 4 bases, the J end by 2 bases, with 15 bases between. CDR3 nucleotide sequence: TGTGCCAGCAGCTCGCTCGGGAACTCAACCTACGAGCAGTACTTC. It is translated as CASSSLGNSTYEQYF.